This T cell receptor beta chain comes out of a study of T cell responses to AZD1222 COVID-19 vaccine (dated by TCRdb to the early 2020s). Concerning the study at large: TCR sequencing was performed for roughly 240 trial participants, of whom about 200 were given two doses of AZD1222 and approximately 26 were given two doses of MenACWY control vaccine. Trial participants were enrolled into age subgroups of 18-55, 56-69 and 70-plus years, which contained 148, 28 and 57 TCR-sequenced participants, respectively.

This clone showed up just a few times. Its antigen is currently not known. No much larger clonotype is one base removed from it; base qualities were not supplied. The time point label of this sample denotes: about 28 days (+/-7) after the second vaccine dose. AZD1222 recipients given second doses at about 4 weeks or at about 12 weeks were pooled, since spike-specific TCR depth and breadth were not found to differ between the two schedules. Vaccinee samples were obtained from the UK trials COV001 and COV002, which included a single-blind randomized controlled phase 2/3 trial of AZD1222 (ChAdOx1 nCoV-19) in healthy adults. For TCRbeta chain sequencing, PBMC samples from trial participants were taken at day 0 and at day 28 after the second dose. What the research found in general, with its limitations: A significant rise in spike-specific TCR breadth and depth was observed after two AZD1222 doses relative to day 0 and relative to MenACWY recipients. No day 14 peak-response samples were available, so repertoires were characterized only after the peak T cell response. Only five to seven AZD1222 recipients were SARS-CoV-2 seropositive at baseline, limiting conclusions about previously exposed vaccinees. Participants were mostly white British, with more females than males. The authors suggested clonal diversity may have been underestimated. Reportedly, close to half of the unique spike-specific TCRs recognized epitopes lying outside the regions that are mutated in the B.1.351 and B.1.1.7 variants. In the small 56-69-year group, the increase in depth fell short of significance, most likely because of low power. The whole spike protein was spanned by vaccine-associated CD4 TCRs, and dominant responses were seen in regions 160-218 and 743-854.

Inclusive of the bounding cysteine and phenylalanine, the CDR3 is 15 residues long. The entry retains the CDR3 DNA only, 45 bases that are in frame from base 1. The germline V gene provides CDR1 LGHNA and CDR2 YSLEER. The germline V and J ends show losses of 0 bases and 5 bases respectively, and no gene match explains 5 bases of the junction. The CDR3 regions of human TCRbeta chains were subjected to immunosequencing. In the paper's pipeline: TCRs in the repertoires were matched against a reference library of SARS-CoV-2-specific TCRs that had been generated with the MIRA antigen-specificity platform. Breadth was defined as the fraction of unique TCRs that were SARS-CoV-2-associated, and depth was defined as the fraction of total T cells that were SARS-CoV-2-associated. Using the MIRA data, each spike-specific TCR was mapped to the spike region that the TCR reacts to and placed in a CD4 or CD8 class. Log10-transformed breadth and depth values were compared by one-way ANOVA with Sidak's multiple comparisons tests. This immuneACCESS table, as held by TCRdb, lists in-frame sequences with V and J called but not all clones. Of the missing ones, under half trace to an unresolved V gene in checked studies; the others have no known cause. The DNA gave D and trimming, while V, J and clone size come from that table. For this sample there are 80,000 or so clones; 80% to 95% appear just once. Roughly 4.3% of the sample belongs to the ten largest clones.

Sequences were derived from peripheral blood, sampled 28 days after the second AZD1222 dose. The chain is assembled from TRBV4-3 and TRBJ1-2; 8 nucleotides in the junction match TRBD1. This TCR derives from an adult who received the AZD1222 COVID-19 vaccine. The DNA sequence is TGCGCCAGCAGCCAAGATCCCCAGGGGGCTTATGGCTACACCTTC. It is translated as CASSQDPQGAYGYTF.